What follows are 25 T cell receptor beta chains derived from one specimen sequenced in a study of T cells after yellow fever vaccination (dated by TCRdb to the late 2010s). The treatment or condition label, read with the paper, signifies: live attenuated yellow fever vaccine strain. The receptor library was made with 5' RACE. Sequencing relied on an Illumina NovaSeq 6000. TCRdb applied fastp at Q25 and MiXCR to the public reads, then kept only in-frame beta chains. All rows with the same CDR3 protein become a single entry with the most common DNA and genes. Here the sample has 250,000 or so distinct CDR3 sequences; 3.6% occur a single time. Around 19% of the sample is in the top ten clones. Sequenced material: PBMCs, taken 15 days after the yellow fever booster vaccination. Every receptor here comes from a young man who received the YFV17D yellow fever vaccine.

This clonotype was counted at least ten times. The rearrangement joins TRBV5-1 to TRBJ2-5, with unresolved D. V was shortened by 0 bases and J by 2 bases, with 8 bases between the two germline ends. CDR3 length: 14 amino acids. Per germline, CDR1 SGHRS and CDR2 YFSETQ. The CDR3 here is CASSLAQEQETQYF. CDR3 in DNA: TGCGCCAGCAGCTTGGCCCAGGAGCAAGAGACCCAGTACTTC.

In this sample, this clonotype turned up many times. The J gene is TRBJ1-5, the V gene TRBV5-5; D unresolved. The CDR3 is made up of 12 amino acids. V shed 0 bases and J shed 5 bases, with 3 bases lying between them. Germline V gene data show CDR1 as SGHKS and CDR2 as YYEKEE (reference sequence). The CDR3 sequence is CASSLGHQPQHF. The CDR3 bases are TGTGCCAGCAGCTTGGGCCATCAGCCCCAGCATTTT.

This clonotype was recorded a few times. The chain carries TRBV15 and TRBJ1-4; D remains unclear. The germline CDR1 and CDR2 sequences are LNHNV and YYDKDF (reference sequence). The CDR3 spans 17 residues. The germline V and J ends were trimmed by 3 bases and 0 bases, with 14 bases remaining between them. The CDR3 sequence is CATSSPSAGTTNEKLFF. CDR3 DNA: TGTGCCACCAGCAGCCCGAGCGCCGGGACAACTAATGAAAAACTGTTTTTT.

This clonotype was observed many times. The V call is TRBV5-1, the J call TRBJ1-1; no clear D gene. The CDR3 contains 16 residues. Germline assignment: CDR1 SGHRS and CDR2 YFSETQ. The V and J ends lost 1 base and 3 bases respectively, with 16 bases between them. The CDR3 loop reads CASSLKVSGYDTEAFF. CDR3 sequence (DNA): TGCGCCAGCAGCTTGAAAGTGTCAGGCTATGACACTGAAGCTTTCTTT.

This clonotype was seen repeatedly, ten times or more. This chain joins TRBV23-1 and TRBJ1-5; D not certain. TRBV23-1 is sorted into the ORF group, with uncertain function. Trimming cost V 2 bases and J 2 bases, with 1 base left between them. The CDR3 runs 12 residues. The CDR3 reads CASSQGNQPQHF. DNA for the CDR3: TGCGCCAGCAGTCAAGGCAATCAGCCCCAGCATTTT.

This clonotype appeared many times. The V call is TRBV7-9, the J call TRBJ2-3, with 7 bases matching TRBD2. V shed 8 bases, J shed 5 bases, and the junction held 10 bases outside the gene matches. The CDR3 contains 14 residues. Germline loops: CDR1 SEHNR, CDR2 FQNEAQ (reference sequence). CDR3 sequence: CASRGDPPGDTQYF. CDR3 nucleotides: TGTGCCAGCCGGGGGGACCCCCCAGGAGATACGCAGTATTTT. Filled out from reference TRBV7-9 and TRBJ2-3, the complete variable domain reads DTGVSQNPRHKITKRGQNVTFRCDPISEHNRLYWYRQTLGQGPEFLTYFQNEAQLEKSRLLSDRFSAERPKGSFSTLEIQRTEQGDSAMYLCASRGDPPGDTQYFGPGTRLTVL.

This clonotype came up many times. This rearrangement joins TRBV12-3 or TRBV12-4 to TRBJ2-1; D may be TRBD2 (7 bases). With 7 bases removed from V and 7 bases from J, the gap between germline ends came to 20 bases. The CDR3 runs 15 residues. Here the CDR3 DNA reads TGTGCCAGCACCATGAGGGGGGGGCTATGGAATGAGCAGTTCTTC. Protein: CASTMRGGLWNEQFF.

Of note for this clonotype: Since a much larger clone is just one base distant, this may be a read error. The chain employs TRBV3-1 and TRBJ2-1, with TRBD2 identical over 8 bases. CDR1 and CDR2 from the germline V gene are LGHDT and YNNKEL (reference sequence). The CDR3 runs 15 residues. The junction had 8 bases not matched to a gene; V was cut back by 4 bases and J by 6 bases. CDR3 loop: CASSPHPGGANEQFF. CDR3 nucleotides: TGTGCCAGCAGCCCGCACCCCGGGGGGGCCAATGAGCAGTTCTTC.

For this clonotype: Just one base apart from a much larger clone, this may be a read error. This chain links TRBV29-1 with TRBJ1-1; tentative D call: TRBD1 (5 bases). Germline V gene data show CDR1 as SQVTM and CDR2 as ANQGSEA. This CDR3 comprises 13 residues. Between the trimmed V and J ends, which lost 7 bases and 3 bases, there was a span of 15 bases. DNA for the CDR3: TGCAGCGGATGGGGCAGGGTGTACACTGAAGCTTTCTTT. Protein: CSGWGRVYTEAFF.

This clonotype was seen at least ten times. This sequence joins TRBV7-2 and TRBJ2-3; the match to TRBD2 covers 7 bases. Per the germline V gene, CDR1 is SGHTA and CDR2 is FQGNSA. The length of the CDR3 is 15 residues. Losses at the gene ends were 6 bases for V and 0 bases for J; bases not matched to a gene: 6. CDR3 residues: CASSLLATSTDTQYF. The CDR3 region has the DNA TGTGCCAGCAGTTTACTAGCGACTAGCACAGATACGCAGTATTTT.

This clonotype has at least ten counts. The J gene is TRBJ2-5, the V gene TRBV7-9, with a possible D match to TRBD2 (5 bases). CDR3 size: 12 residues. The germline CDR1 and CDR2 sequences are SEHNR and FQNEAQ (reference sequence). Trimming left V 5 bases short and J 7 bases short, with 11 bases between. The CDR3 here is CASSHGEGTQYF. The DNA of the CDR3 is TGTGCCAGCAGCCACGGGGAAGGGACCCAGTACTTC.

Many counts were recorded for this clonotype. The chain employs TRBV7-9 and TRBJ2-7; tentative D call: TRBD1 (6 bases). Germline CDR1 is SEHNR and CDR2 is FQNEAQ (reference sequence). The CDR3 runs to 15 residues. Trimming left V 5 bases short and J 1 base short, with 15 bases between. The CDR3 loop is CASSRGQGRSYEQYV. CDR3 nucleotide sequence: TGTGCCAGCAGCCGTGGGCAGGGGCGATCCTACGAGCAGTACGTC.

This clonotype was recorded at least ten times. The V and J genes are TRBV7-2 and TRBJ2-1; 10 bases fit TRBD2. CDR1 SGHTA and CDR2 FQGNSA come from the germline V gene. This CDR3 has 15 residues. After removal of 5 bases from V and 0 bases from J, the junction contained 1 base not matched to a gene. The CDR3 nucleotides read TGTGCCAGCAGCGCTAGCGGGAGCTCCTACAATGAGCAGTTCTTC. It yields the protein CASSASGSSYNEQFF.

This clonotype was detected many times. V is TRBV5-1 and J is TRBJ2-5; D remains unclear. CDR3 length equals 13 residues. The germline V gene has CDR1 SGHRS and CDR2 YFSETQ. V was pared by 2 bases and J by 1 base, with 6 bases between. The CDR3 region has the DNA TGCGCCAGCAGCTTATTTCCCCAAGAGACCCAGTACTTC. Protein: CASSLFPQETQYF.

There are many counts of this clonotype. This chain uses TRBV6-2 or TRBV6-3 with TRBJ2-7; D is perhaps TRBD2 (6 bases). CDR1 is MNHEY, CDR2 SVGEGT, per germline. V was trimmed by 8 bases and J by 3 bases, leaving 14 bases between them. This CDR3 has 13 amino acids. CDR3 protein: CASAVAGSYEQYV. The CDR3 DNA follows: TGTGCCAGCGCGGTTGCCGGGAGCTACGAGCAGTACGTC.

This clonotype was counted ten times or more. The rearrangement uses TRBV5-5 and TRBJ1-5; D perhaps matches TRBD1 (5 bases). The germline V and J ends were trimmed by 5 bases and 3 bases, with 12 bases remaining between them. CDR1 is SGHKS and CDR2 is YYEKEE in the germline V gene (reference sequence). This CDR3 is 14 amino acids long. Here the CDR3 reads CASSHDSFNQPQHF. In DNA form, the CDR3 reads TGTGCCAGCAGTCACGACAGCTTCAATCAGCCCCAGCATTTT.

The sample holds many counts of this clonotype. The CDR3 reads CASSLMDSTDTQYF. The CDR3, as DNA: TGCGCCAGCAGCTTGATGGACAGCACAGATACGCAGTATTTT. The V gene is TRBV5-1, the J gene TRBJ2-3; D is ambiguous. Germline loops: CDR1 SGHRS, CDR2 YFSETQ. The CDR3 has 14 residues. V was cut by 1 base and J by 0 bases, with 6 bases left in between.

In its sample, this clonotype was seen many times. The chain uses TRBV28 and TRBJ1-4, with D maybe TRBD1 (5 bases). Trimming cost V 6 bases and J 5 bases, with 10 bases left between them. This CDR3 is built from 13 residues. The V gene's germline CDR1 is MDHEN and CDR2 SYDVKM. The CDR3 DNA sequence: TGTGCCAGCAGCGATCGACAGAATGAAAAACTGTTTTTT. It is translated as CASSDRQNEKLFF.

The chain is built from TRBV19 and TRBJ2-3; 9 bases are a match to TRBD1. The CDR3 is 17 residues long. V gave up 4 bases and J gave up 0 bases; unmatched junction bases: 8. The germline V gene encodes CDR1 LNHDA and CDR2 SQIVND (reference sequence). The CDR3 DNA reads TGTGCCAGTAGTACCGACAGGGGGACTTCTAGCACAGATACGCAGTATTTT. Translated, it gives CASSTDRGTSSTDTQYF.

This clonotype has at least ten counts. This chain connects TRBV4-2 to TRBJ2-5; D is uncertain. The CDR3 extends over 13 amino acids. The germline V gene has CDR1 LGHNA and CDR2 YNFKEQ. V lost 2 bases and J 2 bases, leaving 6 bases between the germline ends. The CDR3 spells CASSQQRQETQYF. DNA of the CDR3: TGTGCCAGCAGCCAACAGCGACAAGAGACCCAGTACTTC.

This clonotype has at least ten counts. The chain is built from TRBV7-9 and TRBJ1-2, with TRBD1 matching over 7 bases. The J segment lost 1 base and the V segment lost 1 base, leaving 9 bases of the junction unmatched. Looked up from germline, CDR1 is SEHNR and CDR2 is FQNEAQ (reference sequence). The CDR3 extends over 17 amino acids. The CDR3 DNA follows: TGTGCCAGCAGCTTAGGGACAGGAGCCACCCTTAACTATGGCTACACCTTC. It translates to CASSLGTGATLNYGYTF.

Remarks on this clonotype: It may be a read error: a sequence one base away is much more abundant. This chain uses TRBV30 with TRBJ2-3, with D perhaps being TRBD1 or TRBD2 (5 bases each). This CDR3 has 13 residues. Germline V CDR1 and CDR2: GTSNPN, SVGIG (reference sequence). Trimming took 5 bases from V and 4 from J, leaving 13 bases between them. Written as DNA, the CDR3 is TGTGCCTGGGGCCCCGGGGCTTCAGATACGCAGTATTTT. It is translated as CAWGPGASDTQYF.

In its sample, this clonotype was seen many times. The chain uses TRBV20-1 and TRBJ1-3; possibly TRBD1 for D (5 bases). V gave up 0 bases and J gave up 0 bases, with 9 bases separating them. The CDR3 totals 15 residues. Per germline, CDR1 DFQATT and CDR2 SNEGSKA (reference sequence). CDR3 protein: CSAREEDTSGNTIYF. The CDR3 region has the DNA TGCAGTGCTAGAGAGGAGGACACCTCTGGAAACACCATATATTTT.

As regards this clonotype: This may arise from a read error, as a much more abundant clone is one base away. The chain joins TRBV20-1 to TRBJ1-2, with D perhaps matching TRBD1 (6 bases). CDR1 and CDR2 from the germline V gene are DFQATT and SNEGSKA (reference sequence). This CDR3 comprises 13 residues. The CDR3 coding sequence is TGCAGTGCCCGTAGGGGGGAAAACTATGGCTACGCCTTC. Amino acid sequence: CSARRGENYGYAF.

This clonotype was seen at least ten times. The V and J genes are TRBV7-9 and TRBJ2-1; a possible D gene is TRBD2 (6 bases). The CDR3 sequence is 16 residues long. The V gene lost 2 bases and the J gene lost 5 bases, with 16 bases spanning the gap. Germline lookup yields CDR1 SEHNR and CDR2 FQNEAQ (reference sequence). CDR3 bases: TGTGCCAGCAGCTTAAATGGCGGGGCCGGAGACAATGAGCAGTTCTTC. Its translation is CASSLNGGAGDNEQFF.